This entry lists 5 T cell receptor beta chains sequenced from one sample in a study of patients and donors after allogeneic stem cell transplantation. Via MiXCR, TCRdb re-called the RT-PCR reads, giving one row per CDR3 protein. The data contain 160,000 or so distinct CDR3 sequences, 24% of them singletons. Specimen: blood, either unsorted or a sorted T cell fraction (not recorded which). The origin of the receptors is a human donor who was either an allogeneic HSCT recipient or a stem cell or donor lymphocyte infusion donor (not recorded which). It is not recorded whose cells these are; they may come from a transplant donor.

The chain has TRBV4-1 and TRBJ2-5; D is unresolved. V lost 1 base and J 1 base, leaving 7 bases between the germline ends. This CDR3 spans 14 amino acids. Germline V CDR1 and CDR2: MGHRA, YSYEKL. The CDR3 nucleotides are TGCGCCAGCAGCCAAGGACAAGTCCAAGAGACCCAGTACTTC. Translation gives CASSQGQVQETQYF.

Concerning this clonotype itself: One end of the junction fails to match germline, which may point to a read error. The chain uses TRBV7-3 and TRBJ2-1, with 13 bases lining up with TRBD2. The CDR3 extends over 16 amino acids. In germline, CDR1 is SGHTA, CDR2 FQGTGA. Here the CDR3 DNA reads TGTGCCAGCAGTCCACTAGCGGGAGGGCCGTACATTGAGCAGTTCTTC. It is translated as CASSPLAGGPYIEQFF.

J is TRBJ2-1 and V is TRBV4-2; D unresolved. This CDR3 is 16 amino acids long. Trimming removed 3 bases at V and 3 bases at J, with 15 bases between. The germline V gene encodes CDR1 LGHNA and CDR2 YNFKEQ. The chain's CDR3 is CASSHGLETDYNEQFF. In DNA, the CDR3 is TGTGCCAGCAGCCACGGGTTGGAAACAGACTACAATGAGCAGTTCTTC.

This clonotype was seen a few times. The chain is built from TRBV20-1 and TRBJ2-3, with D perhaps matching TRBD1 (5 bases). Trimming cost V 1 base and J 4 bases, with 12 bases left between them. The germline gives CDR1 DFQATT, CDR2 SNEGSKA (reference sequence). This CDR3 spans 14 amino acids. CDR3 amino acids: CSARGTPAPDTQYF. The CDR3 DNA follows: TGCAGTGCTAGAGGGACACCGGCCCCAGATACGCAGTATTTT.

The table lists this clonotype with a few counts. This sequence joins TRBV20-1 and TRBJ2-4, with no clear D. The CDR3 runs to 16 residues. Trimming cost V 0 bases and J 1 base, with 13 bases left between them. Germline assignment: CDR1 DFQATT and CDR2 SNEGSKA (reference sequence). CDR3 in amino acids: CSARDPLEWAKNIQYF. In nucleotides, the CDR3 is TGCAGTGCTAGAGACCCGCTGGAGTGGGCCAAAAACATTCAGTACTTC.